This T cell receptor beta chain comes out of a study of T cells in Graves' hyperthyroidism and ophthalmopathy. Trimming shortened V by 9 bases and J by 7 bases, and 18 bases separated the two germline ends. The CDR3 covers 14 residues. Germline lookup yields CDR1 LNHDA and CDR2 SQIVND (reference sequence). Template material for amplifying TCR beta CDR3 regions consisted of RNA transcripts. An initial round of RT-PCR targeting the TCR CDR3 relied on the HTBI primer set. One entry per CDR3 protein results from TCRdb running MiXCR on the multiplex PCR reads. The sample lists 450,000 to 650,000 distinct CDR3 sequences; around 14% were seen once.

Sequencing was done on a sample of blood. The chain couples TRBV19 to TRBJ1-4; TRBD1 might be the D (6 bases). This receptor was identified in a woman younger than 30 with Graves' ophthalmopathy. The CDR3 protein is CASNTGGGSEKLFF. The CDR3 DNA follows: TGTGCCAGCAATACCGGGGGCGGCAGTGAAAAACTGTTTTTT.